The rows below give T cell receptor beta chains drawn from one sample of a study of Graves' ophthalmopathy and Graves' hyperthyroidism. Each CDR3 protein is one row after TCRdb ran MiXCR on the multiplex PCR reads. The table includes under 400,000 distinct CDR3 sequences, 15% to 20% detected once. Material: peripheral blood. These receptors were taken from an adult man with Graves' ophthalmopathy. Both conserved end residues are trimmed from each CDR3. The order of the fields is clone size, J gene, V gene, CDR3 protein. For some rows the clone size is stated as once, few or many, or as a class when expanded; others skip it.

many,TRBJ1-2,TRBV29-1,SVEDGSPYGYT
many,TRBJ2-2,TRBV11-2,ASSVQANTGELF
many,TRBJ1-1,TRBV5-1,ASSLREGGTEAF
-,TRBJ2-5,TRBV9,ASSARELAGSETQY
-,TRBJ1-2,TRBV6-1,ASSGDREVRGYT
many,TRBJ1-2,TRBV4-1,ASSHDPTKGGRDGYT
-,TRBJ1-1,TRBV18,ASSPLERSFTEAF
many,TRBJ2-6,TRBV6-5,ASSYSVPGADIISGANVLT
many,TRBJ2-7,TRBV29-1,SVVGEQY
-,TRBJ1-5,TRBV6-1,ASSDPTGGSQPQH